A selection of T cell receptor beta chains follows, all from one sample in a study of cytotoxic CD8 clonotypes in ibrutinib-treated CLL. Produced via immunoSEQ multiplex PCR; TCRdb's table is partial and in-frame only. The sample consists of some 130,000 clones, approximately 85% of them appearing once. The material was PBMCs, obtained after 24 months of ibrutinib treatment. All receptors derive from a human donor with chronic lymphocytic leukemia. CDR3s include the opening cysteine and the closing phenylalanine or tryptophan. The order of the fields is clone size, J gene, D gene, V gene, CDR3 protein, CDR3 DNA. The D gene is left open where the match is weak. Size tells how often a clone was seen (once, few, many) or the class of an expanded clone, and some rows leave it out.

abundance: once
j_gene: TRBJ1-4
d_gene: .
v_gene: TRBV4-2
CDR3aa: CASSQVGSGFNEKLFF
CDR3nt: TGTGCCAGCAGCCAAGTGGGGTCAGGTTTTAATGAAAAACTGTTTTTT

abundance: .
j_gene: TRBJ1-5
d_gene: .
v_gene: TRBV21-1
CDR3aa: CASSARPRGSTPNQPQHF
CDR3nt: TGTGCCAGCAGCGCCCGCCCTAGGGGGTCAACACCCAATCAGCCCCAGCATTTT

abundance: .
j_gene: TRBJ2-7
d_gene: TRBD2
v_gene: TRBV7-6
CDR3aa: CASSPRGRVAYEQYF
CDR3nt: TGTGCCAGCAGCCCAAGAGGGAGGGTAGCGTACGAGCAGTACTTC

abundance: .
j_gene: TRBJ1-2
d_gene: .
v_gene: TRBV7-2
CDR3aa: CASSLEAVANYGYTF
CDR3nt: TGTGCCAGCAGCTTAGAGGCTGTAGCTAACTATGGCTACACCTTC

abundance: .
j_gene: TRBJ1-1
d_gene: .
v_gene: TRBV6-6
CDR3aa: CASSYPQGLDTEAFF
CDR3nt: TGTGCCAGCAGTTACCCGCAAGGGTTGGACACTGAAGCTTTCTTT

abundance: .
j_gene: TRBJ1-3
d_gene: TRBD1
v_gene: TRBV9
CDR3aa: CASSVGQGSGNTIYF
CDR3nt: TGTGCCAGCAGCGTTGGACAGGGCTCTGGAAACACCATATATTTT

abundance: .
j_gene: TRBJ1-2
d_gene: .
v_gene: TRBV25-1
CDR3aa: CASHGTGYGYTF
CDR3nt: TGTGCCAGCCACGGGACGGGCTATGGCTACACCTTC

abundance: .
j_gene: TRBJ2-7
d_gene: TRBD2
v_gene: TRBV7-2
CDR3aa: CASVSPGGTPSYEQYF
CDR3nt: TGTGCCAGCGTCTCCCCGGGGGGGACTCCCTCCTACGAGCAGTACTTC

abundance: .
j_gene: TRBJ2-2
d_gene: .
v_gene: TRBV29-1
CDR3aa: CSVGGTDYTGELFF
CDR3nt: TGCAGCGTCGGAGGGACAGATTACACCGGGGAGCTGTTTTTT

abundance: .
j_gene: TRBJ2-3
d_gene: TRBD2
v_gene: TRBV2
CDR3aa: CASSRPTSGSTDTQYF
CDR3nt: TGTGCCAGCAGCCGTCCAACTAGCGGCAGCACAGATACGCAGTATTTT

abundance: .
j_gene: TRBJ1-6
d_gene: TRBD1
v_gene: TRBV30
CDR3aa: CACNPTGQGLRSPLHF
CDR3nt: TGTGCCTGTAACCCCACGGGACAGGGTTTAAGGTCACCCCTCCACTTT

abundance: .
j_gene: TRBJ2-7
d_gene: TRBD1
v_gene: TRBV2
CDR3aa: CASMHGTGGQYQYF
CDR3nt: TGTGCCAGCATGCACGGGACAGGGGGCCAGTATCAGTACTTC

abundance: .
j_gene: TRBJ1-1
d_gene: .
v_gene: TRBV27
CDR3aa: CASRGRQWGGTEAFF
CDR3nt: TGTGCCAGCAGAGGTAGACAGTGGGGGGGCACTGAAGCTTTCTTT

abundance: .
j_gene: TRBJ2-1
d_gene: .
v_gene: TRBV7-6
CDR3aa: CATSKGVSYNEQFF
CDR3nt: TGTGCAACTTCTAAGGGAGTCTCCTACAATGAGCAGTTCTTC

abundance: .
j_gene: TRBJ1-5
d_gene: .
v_gene: TRBV7-2
CDR3aa: CASSLFFKQPQHF
CDR3nt: TGTGCCAGCAGCCTCTTCTTTAAACAGCCCCAGCATTTT

abundance: .
j_gene: TRBJ2-3
d_gene: TRBD1
v_gene: TRBV19
CDR3aa: CASNTRNRGRDTQYF
CDR3nt: TGTGCCAGTAATACCAGGAACAGGGGGAGGGATACGCAGTATTTT

abundance: .
j_gene: TRBJ1-2
d_gene: TRBD1
v_gene: TRBV28
CDR3aa: CASSLAGGPKDAGYTF
CDR3nt: TGTGCCAGCAGTTTGGCAGGGGGCCCAAAAGATGCCGGCTACACCTTC

abundance: .
j_gene: TRBJ1-1
d_gene: .
v_gene: TRBV5-4
CDR3aa: CASSPRGRTEAFF
CDR3nt: TGTGCCAGCAGCCCCCGGGGTCGGACTGAAGCTTTCTTT

abundance: .
j_gene: TRBJ1-2
d_gene: .
v_gene: TRBV28
CDR3aa: CASNLRGGGYGYTF
CDR3nt: TGTGCCAGCAACCTAAGGGGGGGAGGGTATGGCTACACCTTC

abundance: .
j_gene: TRBJ1-1
d_gene: .
v_gene: TRBV15
CDR3aa: CATGPPVNTEAFF
CDR3nt: TGTGCCACCGGTCCCCCAGTGAACACTGAAGCTTTCTTT

abundance: .
j_gene: TRBJ2-7
d_gene: .
v_gene: TRBV7-2
CDR3aa: CASRLGRNNYEQYF
CDR3nt: TGTGCCAGCAGATTGGGACGGAACAACTACGAGCAGTACTTC

abundance: .
j_gene: TRBJ2-1
d_gene: TRBD2
v_gene: TRBV7-3
CDR3aa: CASSMRGGASGNEQFF
CDR3nt: TGTGCCAGCAGCATGCGAGGAGGGGCTAGCGGGAACGAGCAGTTCTTC

abundance: once
j_gene: TRBJ1-1
d_gene: .
v_gene: TRBV28
CDR3aa: CASSSSFLTEAFF
CDR3nt: TGTGCCAGCAGTTCTTCCTTCCTCACTGAAGCTTTCTTT

abundance: few
j_gene: TRBJ1-1
d_gene: .
v_gene: TRBV18
CDR3aa: CASSPGLVGTEAFF
CDR3nt: TGTGCCAGCTCACCAGGGTTAGTTGGCACTGAAGCTTTCTTT

abundance: .
j_gene: TRBJ2-2
d_gene: .
v_gene: TRBV7-9
CDR3aa: CASRYPGSGELFF
CDR3nt: TGTGCCAGCCGCTATCCAGGGTCCGGGGAGCTGTTTTTT

abundance: .
j_gene: TRBJ1-1
d_gene: .
v_gene: TRBV2
CDR3aa: CASSERSGINGAFF
CDR3nt: TGTGCCAGCAGTGAAAGGTCGGGCATAAACGGAGCTTTCTTT

abundance: .
j_gene: TRBJ2-3
d_gene: .
v_gene: TRBV5-4
CDR3aa: CASSLAPELSTDTQYF
CDR3nt: TGTGCCAGCAGCTTGGCACCCGAACTAAGCACAGATACGCAGTATTTT

abundance: .
j_gene: TRBJ1-2
d_gene: .
v_gene: TRBV5-6
CDR3aa: CASSLDLTYGYTF
CDR3nt: TGTGCCAGCAGCCTGGATCTCACCTATGGCTACACCTTC

abundance: .
j_gene: TRBJ2-1
d_gene: .
v_gene: TRBV29-1
CDR3aa: CSVKRDWNEQFF
CDR3nt: TGCAGCGTCAAACGAGACTGGAATGAGCAGTTCTTC

abundance: .
j_gene: TRBJ2-5
d_gene: .
v_gene: TRBV7-2
CDR3aa: CASSLWEGETQYF
CDR3nt: TGTGCCAGCAGCCTCTGGGAAGGGGAGACCCAGTACTTC

abundance: .
j_gene: TRBJ2-7
d_gene: .
v_gene: TRBV4-1
CDR3aa: CASSQDLLHKYF
CDR3nt: TGCGCCAGCAGCCAAGATTTATTGCATAAGTACTTC

abundance: .
j_gene: TRBJ2-5
d_gene: TRBD1
v_gene: TRBV7-9
CDR3aa: CASSLEGQGPRQYF
CDR3nt: TGTGCCAGCAGCTTGGAGGGACAGGGGCCGCGGCAGTACTTC

abundance: .
j_gene: TRBJ2-7
d_gene: .
v_gene: TRBV4-3
CDR3aa: CASSQDTGAGEQYF
CDR3nt: TGCGCCAGCAGCCAAGATACGGGGGCGGGCGAGCAGTACTTC

abundance: .
j_gene: TRBJ1-5
d_gene: .
v_gene: TRBV7-9
CDR3aa: CASSLQGYDQPQHF
CDR3nt: TGTGCCAGCAGCTTACAGGGGTACGATCAGCCCCAGCATTTT

abundance: .
j_gene: TRBJ2-5
d_gene: .
v_gene: TRBV2
CDR3aa: CASNGLPQETQYF
CDR3nt: TGTGCCAGCAACGGACTACCACAAGAGACCCAGTACTTC

abundance: .
j_gene: TRBJ2-7
d_gene: .
v_gene: TRBV9
CDR3aa: CASSAEERPTYEQYF
CDR3nt: TGTGCCAGCAGCGCAGAGGAGCGACCGACCTACGAGCAGTACTTC

abundance: .
j_gene: TRBJ2-5
d_gene: .
v_gene: TRBV10-3
CDR3aa: CAIGSVQETQYF
CDR3nt: TGTGCCATCGGGTCAGTTCAAGAGACCCAGTACTTC

abundance: .
j_gene: TRBJ1-1
d_gene: TRBD1
v_gene: TRBV13
CDR3aa: CASSSGQGARYTEAFF
CDR3nt: TGTGCCAGCAGCTCCGGACAGGGGGCACGGTACACTGAAGCTTTCTTT

abundance: .
j_gene: TRBJ1-5
d_gene: .
v_gene: TRBV11-3
CDR3aa: CASSFPPGRTYSNQPQHF
CDR3nt: TGTGCCAGCAGCTTTCCCCCAGGGCGAACATATAGCAATCAGCCCCAGCATTTT

abundance: .
j_gene: TRBJ2-1
d_gene: .
v_gene: TRBV11-1
CDR3aa: CASSLEYAGNYEQFF
CDR3nt: TGTGCCAGCAGCTTAGAGTATGCCGGGAACTATGAGCAGTTCTTC

abundance: once
j_gene: TRBJ1-2
d_gene: .
v_gene: TRBV29-1
CDR3aa: CSVEYGFGYTF
CDR3nt: TGCAGCGTTGAGTACGGGTTTGGCTACACCTTC

abundance: .
j_gene: TRBJ2-7
d_gene: .
v_gene: TRBV18
CDR3aa: CASSSNAGGVGYEQYF
CDR3nt: TGTGCCAGCTCATCCAATGCCGGGGGTGTAGGGTACGAGCAGTACTTC

abundance: .
j_gene: TRBJ1-2
d_gene: .
v_gene: TRBV28
CDR3aa: CASSFQGNNYGYTF
CDR3nt: TGTGCCAGCAGTTTTCAGGGGAATAACTATGGCTACACCTTC

abundance: .
j_gene: TRBJ2-1
d_gene: .
v_gene: TRBV7-2
CDR3aa: CASSSDGGPYNEQFF
CDR3nt: TGTGCCAGCAGCTCTGACGGGGGGCCCTACAATGAGCAGTTCTTC

abundance: .
j_gene: TRBJ2-5
d_gene: .
v_gene: TRBV28
CDR3aa: CASSLDRQETQYF
CDR3nt: TGTGCCAGCAGTTTGGACAGACAAGAGACCCAGTACTTC

abundance: .
j_gene: TRBJ2-1
d_gene: .
v_gene: TRBV9
CDR3aa: CASSVEGRGHEQFF
CDR3nt: TGTGCCAGCAGCGTAGAAGGTCGGGGCCATGAGCAGTTCTTC

abundance: .
j_gene: TRBJ1-2
d_gene: .
v_gene: TRBV5-6
CDR3aa: CASSRRDQGRYGYTF
CDR3nt: TGTGCCAGCTCCCGACGGGACCAGGGGCGTTATGGCTACACCTTC

abundance: .
j_gene: TRBJ2-4
d_gene: TRBD2
v_gene: TRBV30
CDR3aa: CAWSPTPLRLAVAKNIQYF
CDR3nt: TGTGCCTGGAGTCCGACACCCCTCCGGCTAGCGGTCGCCAAAAACATTCAGTACTTC

abundance: .
j_gene: TRBJ2-1
d_gene: TRBD2
v_gene: TRBV5-1
CDR3aa: CASSLSSGVVGDEQFF
CDR3nt: TGCGCCAGCAGCTTGTCTAGCGGGGTAGTTGGTGATGAGCAGTTCTTC

abundance: .
j_gene: TRBJ1-4
d_gene: .
v_gene: TRBV7-9
CDR3aa: CASSLLEGTNEKLFF
CDR3nt: TGTGCCAGCAGCTTATTAGAGGGCACTAATGAAAAACTGTTTTTT

abundance: .
j_gene: TRBJ2-2
d_gene: .
v_gene: TRBV27
CDR3aa: CASSSDGWEDGELFF
CDR3nt: TGTGCCAGCAGCTCCGACGGTTGGGAGGACGGGGAGCTGTTTTTT

abundance: .
j_gene: TRBJ2-7
d_gene: .
v_gene: TRBV20-1
CDR3aa: CSLGDSYEQYF
CDR3nt: TGCAGTCTAGGGGACTCCTACGAGCAGTACTTC

abundance: .
j_gene: TRBJ1-1
d_gene: TRBD1
v_gene: TRBV5-1
CDR3aa: CASSTTGVEAFF
CDR3nt: TGCGCCAGCAGCACCACAGGGGTCGAAGCTTTCTTT

abundance: .
j_gene: TRBJ2-1
d_gene: .
v_gene: TRBV18
CDR3aa: CASSPPSGTTSNEQFF
CDR3nt: TGTGCCAGCTCACCACCGTCGGGAACGACTTCCAATGAGCAGTTCTTC

abundance: .
j_gene: TRBJ2-7
d_gene: .
v_gene: TRBV6-4
CDR3aa: CASSDGYEQYF
CDR3nt: TGTGCCAGCAGTGATGGCTACGAGCAGTACTTC

abundance: .
j_gene: TRBJ1-6
d_gene: .
v_gene: TRBV5-5
CDR3aa: CASSGRQDSPLHF
CDR3nt: TGTGCCAGCAGCGGCCGACAGGATTCACCCCTCCACTTT

abundance: few
j_gene: TRBJ2-1
d_gene: .
v_gene: TRBV7-2
CDR3aa: CASSLVGSSYNEQFF
CDR3nt: TGTGCCAGCAGCTTAGTCGGGAGCTCCTACAATGAGCAGTTCTTC

abundance: .
j_gene: TRBJ1-6
d_gene: .
v_gene: TRBV28
CDR3aa: CASVRGDVAGSPLHF
CDR3nt: TGTGCCAGCGTTAGGGGGGACGTAGCCGGTTCACCCCTCCACTTT

abundance: few
j_gene: TRBJ1-1
d_gene: .
v_gene: TRBV2
CDR3aa: CASSLVQMNTEAFF
CDR3nt: TGTGCCAGCAGCTTAGTACAGATGAACACTGAAGCTTTCTTT

abundance: .
j_gene: TRBJ1-3
d_gene: TRBD1
v_gene: TRBV18
CDR3aa: CASSPPGQGTFNTIYF
CDR3nt: TGTGCCAGCTCACCACCTGGACAGGGTACTTTTAACACCATATATTTT